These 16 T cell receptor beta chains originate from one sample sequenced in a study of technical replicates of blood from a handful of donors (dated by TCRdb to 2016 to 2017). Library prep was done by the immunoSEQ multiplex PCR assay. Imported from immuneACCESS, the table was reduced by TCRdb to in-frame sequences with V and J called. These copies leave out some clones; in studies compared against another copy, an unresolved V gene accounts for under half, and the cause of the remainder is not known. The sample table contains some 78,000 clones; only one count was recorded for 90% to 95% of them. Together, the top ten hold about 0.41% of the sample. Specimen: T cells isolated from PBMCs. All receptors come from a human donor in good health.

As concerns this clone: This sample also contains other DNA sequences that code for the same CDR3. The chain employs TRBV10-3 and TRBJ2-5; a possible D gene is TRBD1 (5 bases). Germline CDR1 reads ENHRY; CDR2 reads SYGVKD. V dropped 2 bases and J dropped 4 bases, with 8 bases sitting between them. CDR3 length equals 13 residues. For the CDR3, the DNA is TGTGCCATCAGTGAGGCTAGGGGAGAGACCCAGTACTTC. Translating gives CAISEARGETQYF.

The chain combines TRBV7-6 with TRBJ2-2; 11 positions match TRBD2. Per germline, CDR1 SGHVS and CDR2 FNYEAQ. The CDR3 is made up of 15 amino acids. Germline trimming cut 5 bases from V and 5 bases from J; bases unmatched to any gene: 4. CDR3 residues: CASSISGRGTGELFF. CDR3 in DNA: TGTGCCAGCAGCATTAGCGGGAGGGGGACCGGGGAGCTGTTTTTT.

The DNA of the CDR3 is TGTGCCAGCAGCTCATTTAGCGGGAGGGCAGATACGCAGTATTTT. This gives the protein CASSSFSGRADTQYF. The rearrangement links TRBV11-2 to TRBJ2-3; 11 bases map to TRBD2. CDR1 SGHAT and CDR2 FQNNGV come from the germline V gene. The CDR3 has 15 residues. Trimming at V came to 4 bases and at J to 4 bases, leaving 4 bases not matched to a gene.

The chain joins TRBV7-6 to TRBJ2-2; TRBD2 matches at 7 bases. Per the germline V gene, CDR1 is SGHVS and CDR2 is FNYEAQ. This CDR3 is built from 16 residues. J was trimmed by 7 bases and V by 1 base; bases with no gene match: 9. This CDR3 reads CASSLEWREISGELFF. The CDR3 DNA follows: TGTGCCAGCAGCTTAGAGTGGCGGGAGATAAGCGGGGAGCTGTTTTTT.

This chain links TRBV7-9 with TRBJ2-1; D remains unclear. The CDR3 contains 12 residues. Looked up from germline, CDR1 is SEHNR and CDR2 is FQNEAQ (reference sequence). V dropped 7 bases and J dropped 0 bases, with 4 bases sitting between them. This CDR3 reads CASTISYNEQFF. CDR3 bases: TGTGCCAGCACCATCTCCTACAATGAGCAGTTCTTC.

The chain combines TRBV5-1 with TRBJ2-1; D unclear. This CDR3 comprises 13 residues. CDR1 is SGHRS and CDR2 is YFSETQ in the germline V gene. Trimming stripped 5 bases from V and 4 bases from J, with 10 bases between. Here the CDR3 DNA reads TGCGCCAGCAGTGCGGAGCCATACAATGAGCAGTTCTTC. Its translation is CASSAEPYNEQFF.

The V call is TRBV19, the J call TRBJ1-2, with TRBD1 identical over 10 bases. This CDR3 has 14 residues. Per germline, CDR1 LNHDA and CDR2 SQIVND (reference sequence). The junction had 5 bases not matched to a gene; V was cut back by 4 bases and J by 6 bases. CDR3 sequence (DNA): TGTGCCAGTAGTACCGGGACAGGGGCGGATGGCTACACCTTC. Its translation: CASSTGTGADGYTF.

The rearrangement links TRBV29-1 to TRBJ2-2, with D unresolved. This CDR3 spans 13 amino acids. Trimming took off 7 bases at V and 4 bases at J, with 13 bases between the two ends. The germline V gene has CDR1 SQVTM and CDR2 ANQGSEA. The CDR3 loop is CSAGFSFTGELFF. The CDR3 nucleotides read TGCAGCGCTGGGTTTAGCTTCACCGGGGAGCTGTTTTTT.

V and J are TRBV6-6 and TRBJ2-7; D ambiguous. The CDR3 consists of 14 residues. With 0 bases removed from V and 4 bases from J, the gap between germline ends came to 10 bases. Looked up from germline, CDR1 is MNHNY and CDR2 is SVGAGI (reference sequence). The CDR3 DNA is TGTGCCAGCAGTTACTCTTTGGGCGATTACGAGCAGTACTTC. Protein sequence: CASSYSLGDYEQYF.

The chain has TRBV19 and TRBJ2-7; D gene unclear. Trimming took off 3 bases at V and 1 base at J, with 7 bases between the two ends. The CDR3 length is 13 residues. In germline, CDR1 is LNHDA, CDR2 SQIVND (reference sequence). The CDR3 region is CASSIQNSYEQYF. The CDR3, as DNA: TGTGCCAGTAGTATCCAAAATTCCTACGAGCAGTACTTC.

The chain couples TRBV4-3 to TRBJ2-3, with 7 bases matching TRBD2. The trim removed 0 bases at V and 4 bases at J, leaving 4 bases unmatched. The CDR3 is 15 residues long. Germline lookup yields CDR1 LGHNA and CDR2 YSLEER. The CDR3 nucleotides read TGCGCCAGCAGCCAAGAAGGTCGGGAGGCAGATACGCAGTATTTT. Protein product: CASSQEGREADTQYF.

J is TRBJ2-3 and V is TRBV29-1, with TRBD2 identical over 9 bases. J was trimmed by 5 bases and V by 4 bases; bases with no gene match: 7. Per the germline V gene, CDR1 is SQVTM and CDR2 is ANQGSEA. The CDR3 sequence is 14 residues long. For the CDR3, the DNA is TGCAGCGTTGTTAAGGGACTAGCAGTAGATACGCAGTATTTT. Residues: CSVVKGLAVDTQYF.

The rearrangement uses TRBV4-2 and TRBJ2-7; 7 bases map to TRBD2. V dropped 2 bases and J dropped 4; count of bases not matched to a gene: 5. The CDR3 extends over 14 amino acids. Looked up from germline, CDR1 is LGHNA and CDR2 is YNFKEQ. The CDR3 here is CASSQRLAGYEQYF. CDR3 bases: TGTGCCAGCAGCCAAAGACTAGCAGGGTACGAGCAGTACTTC.

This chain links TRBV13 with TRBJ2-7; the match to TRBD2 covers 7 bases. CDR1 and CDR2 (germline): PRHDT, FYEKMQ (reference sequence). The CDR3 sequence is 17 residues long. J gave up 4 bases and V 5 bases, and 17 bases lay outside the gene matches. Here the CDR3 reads CASSHLTASGDMYEQYF. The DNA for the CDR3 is TGTGCCAGCAGCCACTTAACAGCTAGCGGAGATATGTACGAGCAGTACTTC. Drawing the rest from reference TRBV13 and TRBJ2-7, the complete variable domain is AAGVIQSPRHLIKEKRETATLKCYPIPRHDTVYWYQQGPGQDPQFLISFYEKMQSDKGSIPDRFSAQQFSDYHSELNMSSLELGDSALYFCASSHLTASGDMYEQYFGPGTRLTVT.

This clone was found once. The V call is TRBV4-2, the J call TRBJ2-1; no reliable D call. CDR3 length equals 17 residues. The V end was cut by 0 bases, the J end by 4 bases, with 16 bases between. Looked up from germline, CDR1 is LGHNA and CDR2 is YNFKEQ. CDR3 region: CASSQEGAELIYNEQFF. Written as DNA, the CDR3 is TGTGCCAGCAGCCAAGAAGGCGCGGAATTAATATACAATGAGCAGTTCTTC.

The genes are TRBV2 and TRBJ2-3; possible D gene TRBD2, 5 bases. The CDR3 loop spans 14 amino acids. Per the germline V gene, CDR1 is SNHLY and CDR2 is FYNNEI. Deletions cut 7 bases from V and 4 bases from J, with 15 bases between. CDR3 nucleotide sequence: TGTGCCAGCAAGGAGGCCCCAGCGGCAGATACGCAGTATTTT. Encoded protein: CASKEAPAADTQYF.